This TCR beta chain was captured in a study of Ad26.COV2.S vaccination and SARS-CoV-2 variants. Study-level information: Donor got 5x10^10 or 1x10^11 viral particles of Ad26.COV2.S.

Method: immunoSEQ multiplex PCR; TCRdb's copy keeps in-frame clones and lacks some. The table includes roughly 300,000 clones, 88% detected once. Noted treatment: about 20 received Ad26.COV2.S at low or high dose, single or two shots; roughly five received placebo; per-sample allocation not given. The study sampled participants on day 63 after the first vaccine or placebo injection. A Boston donor was an adult aged 18-55 years. Study-level findings and limits: Placebo recipients and vaccine recipients were similar in non-spike TCR breadth.

Trimming cost V 3 bases and J 3 bases; bases outside gene matches: 8. The CDR3 is made up of 16 amino acids. The germline V gene encodes CDR1 MDHEN and CDR2 SYDVKM. To note about this clone: Antigen specificity is unknown.

The source is a person between 18 and 60 years old who received the Ad26.COV2.S COVID-19 vaccine or a placebo. The source material was peripheral blood, sampled in a trial of Ad26.COV2.S vaccine versus placebo. This chain connects TRBV28 to TRBJ2-1, with TRBD2 matching 7 bases. DNA for the CDR3: TGTGCCAGCAGTTTTTCCGTGGGCGGGAGCTACAATGAGCAGTTCTTC. This encodes CASSFSVGGSYNEQFF.